This T cell receptor beta chain was sequenced in a study of OX40 agonist ivuxolimab in advanced cancers. The overall study: A partial response was reached by three patients: one with hepatocellular carcinoma and two with cutaneous melanoma.

Whole-study results and caveats: The authors did not determine the antigen specificity of the expanded peripheral T cells. Low clonal expansion, among the lowest seen, marked partial responders at 0.1-3.0 mg/kg.

The repertoire was sequenced with immunoSEQ multiplex PCR; TCRdb's copy has only in-frame clones and lacks some. The top ten hold around 2% of the sample, which has approximately 99,000 clones, approximately 94% seen once. This clone was seen a single time. Its antigen is unknown. Germline V gene data show CDR1 as SQVTM and CDR2 as ANQGSEA. V shed 7 bases, J shed 5 bases, and the junction held 7 bases outside the gene matches. This CDR3 spans 12 amino acids. The chain couples TRBV29-1 to TRBJ1-1; 7 bases are a match to TRBD1. This sequence originates from an adult with an advanced solid tumor such as melanoma, head and neck, liver or kidney cancer. The source was CD4+ or CD8+ T cells sorted from blood, collected in a trial of the OX40 agonist ivuxolimab. The chain's CDR3 is CSAFDRATEAFF. DNA for the CDR3: TGCAGCGCTTTCGACAGGGCGACTGAAGCTTTCTTT.